The text below deals with one T cell receptor (beta chain). The sample originates from a study of T cell clusters in autoimmune cytopenias. TRB was amplified by touch-down multiplex PCR, primer pools A and B combined. From its re-call of the multiplex PCR reads, TCRdb lists each CDR3 protein once, without DNA. The sample is made up of about 3,900 distinct CDR3 sequences, and the top ten hold around 15% of it. Germline-derived CDR1 and CDR2 are SQVTM and ANQGSEA. The CDR3 is 16 residues long. TRB amplification used 250 ng of peripheral blood genomic DNA. This TCR was sampled from a human donor with an autoimmune cytopenia or autoimmune hepatitis (not recorded which). The sequencing input was peripheral blood. The chain uses TRBV29-1 and TRBJ2-7; the D call of TRBD1 rests on TCRdb alone, since no DNA is present to check it. The CDR3 sequence: CSVAGFSGTQTYEQYF.